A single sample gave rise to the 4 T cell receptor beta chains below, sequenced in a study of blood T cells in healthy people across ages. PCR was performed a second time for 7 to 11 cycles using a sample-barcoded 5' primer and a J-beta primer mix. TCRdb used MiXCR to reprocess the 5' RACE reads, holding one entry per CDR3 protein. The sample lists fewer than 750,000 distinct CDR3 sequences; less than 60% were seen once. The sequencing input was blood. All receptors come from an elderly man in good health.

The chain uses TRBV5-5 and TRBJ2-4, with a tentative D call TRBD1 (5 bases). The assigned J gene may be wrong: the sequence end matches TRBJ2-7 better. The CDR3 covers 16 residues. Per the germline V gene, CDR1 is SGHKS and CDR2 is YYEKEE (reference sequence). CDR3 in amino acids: CASSLASRQQTYEQYF. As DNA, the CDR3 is TGTGCCAGCAGCTTGGCCTCGAGACAGCAAACCTACGAGCAGTACTTC.

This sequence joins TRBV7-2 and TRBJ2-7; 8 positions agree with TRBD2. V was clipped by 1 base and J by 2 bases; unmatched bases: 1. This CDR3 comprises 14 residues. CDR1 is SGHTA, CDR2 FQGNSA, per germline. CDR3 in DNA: TGTGCCAGCAGCTTAGACGGGAGGGCCTACGAGCAGTACTTC. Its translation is CASSLDGRAYEQYF.

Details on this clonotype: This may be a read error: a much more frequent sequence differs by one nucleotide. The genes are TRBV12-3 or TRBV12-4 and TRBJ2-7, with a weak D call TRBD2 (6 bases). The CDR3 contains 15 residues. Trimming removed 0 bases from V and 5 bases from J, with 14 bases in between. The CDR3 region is CASSLAGTGGNEQYF. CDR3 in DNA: TGTGCCAGCAGTTTAGCGGGGACTGGCGGGAACGAGCAGTACTTC.

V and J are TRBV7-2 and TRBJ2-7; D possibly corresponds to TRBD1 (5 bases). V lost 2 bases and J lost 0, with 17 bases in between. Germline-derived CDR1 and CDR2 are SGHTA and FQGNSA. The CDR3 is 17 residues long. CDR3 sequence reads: CASSLYRQLSSSYEQYF. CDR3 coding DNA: TGTGCCAGCAGCTTATATCGACAGTTGAGCAGCTCCTACGAGCAGTACTTC.